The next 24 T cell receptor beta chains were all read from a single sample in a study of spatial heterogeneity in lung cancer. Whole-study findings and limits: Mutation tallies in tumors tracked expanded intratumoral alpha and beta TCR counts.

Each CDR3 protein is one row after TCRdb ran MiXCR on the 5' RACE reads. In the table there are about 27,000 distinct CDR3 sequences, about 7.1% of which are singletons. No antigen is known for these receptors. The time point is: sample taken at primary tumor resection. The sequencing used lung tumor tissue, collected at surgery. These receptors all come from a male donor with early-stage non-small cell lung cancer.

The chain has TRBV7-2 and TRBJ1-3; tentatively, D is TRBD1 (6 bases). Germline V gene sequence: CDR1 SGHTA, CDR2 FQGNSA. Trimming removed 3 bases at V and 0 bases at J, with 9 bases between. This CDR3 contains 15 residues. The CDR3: CASSLTGGSGNTIYF. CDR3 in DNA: TGTGCCAGCAGCTTGACAGGCGGCTCTGGAAACACCATATATTTT.

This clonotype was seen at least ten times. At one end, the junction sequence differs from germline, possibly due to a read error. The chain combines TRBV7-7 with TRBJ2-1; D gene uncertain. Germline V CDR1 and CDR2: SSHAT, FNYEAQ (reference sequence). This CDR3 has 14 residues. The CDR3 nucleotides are TGTGCTAGCAGCTTAGTTTCCGGGTCCGATGAGCAGTTCTTC. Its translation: CASSLVSGSDEQFF.

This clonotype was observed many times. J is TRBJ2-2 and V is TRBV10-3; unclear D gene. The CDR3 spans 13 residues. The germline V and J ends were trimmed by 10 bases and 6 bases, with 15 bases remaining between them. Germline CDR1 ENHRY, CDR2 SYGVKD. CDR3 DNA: TGTGCCACCCATTCATCAAGCCCCGGGGAGCTGTTTTTT. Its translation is CATHSSSPGELFF.

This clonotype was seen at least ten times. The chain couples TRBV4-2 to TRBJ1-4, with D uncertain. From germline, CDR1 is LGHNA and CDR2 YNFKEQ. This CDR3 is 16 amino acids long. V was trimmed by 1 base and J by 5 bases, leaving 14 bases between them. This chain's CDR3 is CASSQAHLEANEKLFF. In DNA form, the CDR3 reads TGTGCCAGCAGCCAAGCTCATCTAGAAGCAAATGAAAAACTGTTTTTT.

The CDR3 DNA is TGTGCCAGCAGCCAACTCCAAGATACGCAGTATTTT. As protein: CASSQLQDTQYF. The V gene is TRBV3-1, the J gene TRBJ2-3; D ambiguous. The V end lost 2 bases, the J end lost 5 bases, and 5 bases lay between the germline ends. CDR1 is LGHDT and CDR2 is YNNKEL in the germline V gene (reference sequence). The CDR3 is 12 residues long.

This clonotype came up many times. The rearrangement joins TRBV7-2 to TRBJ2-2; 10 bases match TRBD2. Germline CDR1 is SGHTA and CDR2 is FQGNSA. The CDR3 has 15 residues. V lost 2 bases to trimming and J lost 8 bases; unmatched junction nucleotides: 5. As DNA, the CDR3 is TGTGCCAGCAGCTTATCACTAGCGGGGCTAGGGGAGCTGTTTTTT. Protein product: CASSLSLAGLGELFF.

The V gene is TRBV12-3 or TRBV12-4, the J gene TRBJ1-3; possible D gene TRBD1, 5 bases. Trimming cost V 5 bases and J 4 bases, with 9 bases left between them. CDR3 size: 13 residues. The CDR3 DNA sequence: TGTGCCAGCAGTCGGGACTGGGGAAACACCATATATTTT. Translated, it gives CASSRDWGNTIYF.

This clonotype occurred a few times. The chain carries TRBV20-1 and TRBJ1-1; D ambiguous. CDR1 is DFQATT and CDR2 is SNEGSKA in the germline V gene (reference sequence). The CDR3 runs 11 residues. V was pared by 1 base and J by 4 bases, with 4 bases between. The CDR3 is CSARGATEAFF. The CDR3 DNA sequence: TGCAGTGCTAGAGGGGCCACTGAAGCTTTCTTT.

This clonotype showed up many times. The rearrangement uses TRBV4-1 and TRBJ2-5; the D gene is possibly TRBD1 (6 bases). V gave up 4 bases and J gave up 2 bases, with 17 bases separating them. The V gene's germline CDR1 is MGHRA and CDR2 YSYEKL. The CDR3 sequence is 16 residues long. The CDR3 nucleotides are TGCGCCAGCAGCCTTGGTCTCCTCAGGGGTCAAGAGACCCAGTACTTC. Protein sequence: CASSLGLLRGQETQYF.

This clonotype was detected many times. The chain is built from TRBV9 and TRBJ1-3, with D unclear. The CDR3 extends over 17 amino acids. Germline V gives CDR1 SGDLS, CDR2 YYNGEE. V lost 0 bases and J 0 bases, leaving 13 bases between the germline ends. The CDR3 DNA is TGTGCCAGCAGCGTAGATGCTTTGGGGAGCTCTGGAAACACCATATATTTT. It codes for CASSVDALGSSGNTIYF.

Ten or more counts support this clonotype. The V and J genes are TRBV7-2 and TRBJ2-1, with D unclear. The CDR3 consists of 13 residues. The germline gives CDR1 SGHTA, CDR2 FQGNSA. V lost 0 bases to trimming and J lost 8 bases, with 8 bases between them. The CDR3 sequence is CASSLAVWYEQFF. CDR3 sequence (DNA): TGTGCCAGCAGCTTAGCAGTCTGGTATGAGCAGTTCTTC.

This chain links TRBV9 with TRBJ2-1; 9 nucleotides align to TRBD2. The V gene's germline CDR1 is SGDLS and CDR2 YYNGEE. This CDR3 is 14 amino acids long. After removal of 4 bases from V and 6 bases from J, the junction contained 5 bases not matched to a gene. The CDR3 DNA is TGTGCCAGCAGCCCCCTAGCGGGGCGCAATGAGCAGTTCTTC. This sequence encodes CASSPLAGRNEQFF.

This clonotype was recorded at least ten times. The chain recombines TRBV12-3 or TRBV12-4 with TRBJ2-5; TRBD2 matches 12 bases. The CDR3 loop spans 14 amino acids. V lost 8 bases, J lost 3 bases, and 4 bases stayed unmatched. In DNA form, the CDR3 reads TGTGCCAGCGGTGGACTAGCGGGAAAAGAGACCCAGTACTTC. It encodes CASGGLAGKETQYF.

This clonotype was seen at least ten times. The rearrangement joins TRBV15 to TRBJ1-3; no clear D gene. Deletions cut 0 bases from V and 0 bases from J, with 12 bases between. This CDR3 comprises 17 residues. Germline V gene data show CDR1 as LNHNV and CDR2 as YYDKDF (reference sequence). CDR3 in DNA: TGTGCCACCAGCAGAGATCTTCTGCCGTCCTCTGGAAACACCATATATTTT. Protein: CATSRDLLPSSGNTIYF.

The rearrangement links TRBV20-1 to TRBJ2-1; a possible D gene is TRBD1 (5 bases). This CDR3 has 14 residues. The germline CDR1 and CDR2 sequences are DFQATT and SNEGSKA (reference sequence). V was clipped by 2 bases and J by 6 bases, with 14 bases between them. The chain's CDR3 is CSARPPAQGNEQFF. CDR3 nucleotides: TGCAGTGCTAGACCTCCGGCCCAGGGCAATGAGCAGTTCTTC.

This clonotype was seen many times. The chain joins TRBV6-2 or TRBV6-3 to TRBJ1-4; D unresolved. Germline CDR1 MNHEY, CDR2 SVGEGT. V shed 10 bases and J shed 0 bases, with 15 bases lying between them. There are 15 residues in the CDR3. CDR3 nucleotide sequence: TGTGCCACCTCGGACGGGCCTTCAACTAATGAAAAACTGTTTTTT. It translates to CATSDGPSTNEKLFF.

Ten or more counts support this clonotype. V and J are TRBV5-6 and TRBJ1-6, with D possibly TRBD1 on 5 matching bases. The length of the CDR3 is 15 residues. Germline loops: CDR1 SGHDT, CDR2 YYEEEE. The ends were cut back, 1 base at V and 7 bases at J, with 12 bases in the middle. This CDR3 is CASSLSVGPNSPLHF. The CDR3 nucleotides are TGTGCCAGCAGCTTGTCTGTGGGGCCGAATTCACCCCTCCACTTT.

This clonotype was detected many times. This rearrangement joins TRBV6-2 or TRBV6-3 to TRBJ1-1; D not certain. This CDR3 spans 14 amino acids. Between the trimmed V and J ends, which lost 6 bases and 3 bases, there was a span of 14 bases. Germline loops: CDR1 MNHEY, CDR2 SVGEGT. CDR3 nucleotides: TGTGCCAGCAGAGTGGACGGATCTGACACTGAAGCTTTCTTT. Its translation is CASRVDGSDTEAFF.

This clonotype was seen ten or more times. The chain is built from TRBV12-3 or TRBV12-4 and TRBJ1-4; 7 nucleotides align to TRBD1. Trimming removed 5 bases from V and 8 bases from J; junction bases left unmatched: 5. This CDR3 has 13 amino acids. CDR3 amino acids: CASSKNRGEKLFF. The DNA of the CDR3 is TGTGCCAGCAGTAAAAACAGGGGCGAAAAACTGTTTTTT.

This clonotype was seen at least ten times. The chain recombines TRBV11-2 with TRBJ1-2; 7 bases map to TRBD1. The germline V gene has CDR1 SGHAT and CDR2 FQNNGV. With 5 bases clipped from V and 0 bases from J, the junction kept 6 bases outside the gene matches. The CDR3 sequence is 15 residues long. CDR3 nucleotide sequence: TGTGCCAGCAGCGATAGGACAGGAGCTAACTATGGCTACACCTTC. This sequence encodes CASSDRTGANYGYTF.

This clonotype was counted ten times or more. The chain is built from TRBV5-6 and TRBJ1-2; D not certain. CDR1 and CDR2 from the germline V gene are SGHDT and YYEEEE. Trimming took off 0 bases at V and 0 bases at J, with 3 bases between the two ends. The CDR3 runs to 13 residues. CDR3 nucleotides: TGTGCCAGCAGCTTGGCTGCTAACTATGGCTACACCTTC. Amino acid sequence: CASSLAANYGYTF.

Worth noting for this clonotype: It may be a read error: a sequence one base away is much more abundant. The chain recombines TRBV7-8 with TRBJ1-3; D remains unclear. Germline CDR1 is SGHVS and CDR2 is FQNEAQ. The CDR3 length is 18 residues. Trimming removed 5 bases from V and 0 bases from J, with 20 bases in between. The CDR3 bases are TGTGCCAGCAGCCCGACGAGGCCGGGGATGTTCTCTGGAAACACCATATATTTT. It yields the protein CASSPTRPGMFSGNTIYF.

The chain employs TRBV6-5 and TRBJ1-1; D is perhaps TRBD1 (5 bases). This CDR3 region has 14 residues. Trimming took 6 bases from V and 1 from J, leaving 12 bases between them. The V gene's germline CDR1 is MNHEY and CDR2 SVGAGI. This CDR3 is CASRGGTPNTEAFF. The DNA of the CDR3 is TGTGCCAGCAGGGGAGGGACGCCGAACACTGAAGCTTTCTTT.

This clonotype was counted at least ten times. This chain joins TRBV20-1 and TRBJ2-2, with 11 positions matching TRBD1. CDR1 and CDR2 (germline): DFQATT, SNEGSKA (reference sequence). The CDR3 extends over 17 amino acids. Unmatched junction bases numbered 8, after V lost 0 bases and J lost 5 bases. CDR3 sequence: CSARDSRTGGTTGELFF. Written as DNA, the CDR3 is TGCAGTGCTAGAGATTCTCGGACAGGGGGCACGACCGGGGAGCTGTTTTTT.